The present TCR beta chain was sequenced within a study of T-cell reconstitution after alpha-beta-depleted transplantation in children (dated by TCRdb to 2015 to 2016). General notes on the study: Using TCR repertoire profiling, the study followed T-cell immune reconstitution in a quantitative way in children after TCRalphabeta/CD19-depleted allogeneic hematopoietic cell transplantation.

The library relied on PCR. TCRdb names Illumina HiSeq 2500 as the instrument used. Molecular barcoding was employed in the preparation of TCR libraries, with unique molecular identifiers being used to normalize TCRbeta repertoire quantification. Starting from the raw public reads, TCRdb applied fastp trimming at Q25, assembled clones with MiXCR and retained in-frame beta chains. Each entry merges the rows of one CDR3 protein and shows their most common DNA and genes. The sample contains roughly 200,000 distinct CDR3 sequences, 13% to 15% of them found a single time. The ten biggest clones cover roughly 13% of the sample. V loses 2 bases, J loses 0 bases, and the germline ends lie 5 bases apart. Based on the germline V gene, the CDR1 and CDR2 sequences are SGHVS and FQNEAQ. Spanning cysteine to phenylalanine, the CDR3 consists of 14 amino acids. Just the 42-base CDR3 DNA is kept, in frame starting at base 1.

As to this clonotype: What antigen it recognizes has not been identified. No qualities accompany the bases; no much larger clone lies one base away.

The sample consisted of PBMCs from the stem cell graft donor, taken from the stem cell graft. The V and J segments used are TRBV7-8 and TRBJ2-4; no D gene can be assigned with confidence. The source of this sequence is a human donor who donated a stem cell graft to a child with acute lymphoblastic leukemia. The nucleotides read TGTGCCAGCAGCTTAAACGGAGCCAAAAACATTCAGTACTTC. This sequence encodes CASSLNGAKNIQYF.